This paragraph reports one T cell receptor (beta chain). Its cognate antigen is unknown. This sample is drawn from a study of cytomegalovirus exposure and HLA in healthy donors. General study points: No immune exposure information besides CMV serostatus was available. For TCR beta chains, V- and J-gene trimming was later linked to a missense DCLRE1C variant.

Use of 60 Vbeta and 13 Jbeta primers characterized the PCR. Data came from immunoSEQ multiplex PCR; TCRdb stores just in-frame clones and leaves some out. This repertoire shows some 170,000 clones, around four fifths found once; its top ten account for 0.95% to 1.5%. Though nominally healthy at sampling, donors likely had unrecorded immune exposures. Germline V gives CDR1 SNHLY, CDR2 FYNNEI. V lost 8 bases and J lost 4; bases outside the gene matches: 7. The CDR3 runs to 13 residues. Material: PBMCs. The chain combines TRBV2 with TRBJ1-2; TRBD1 matches 7 bases. The sequence was collected from a woman aged 45-59 years in good health and CMV-seronegative. Here the CDR3 DNA reads TGTGCCAGCCATTCTGGGGACAGCTATGGCTACACCTTC. Translating it yields CASHSGDSYGYTF.